This TCR beta chain was documented in a study of blood T cell repertoires in COVID-19. As processed by the authors: Amplified reference gene primers provided the basis for estimating nucleated cell counts. The data were produced by immunoSEQ multiplex PCR, yet TCRdb's version contains in-frame clones alone and is incomplete. That table gives V, J and clone size, and the DNA gave D and trimming. This table holds roughly 57,000 clones, more than 80% found once. With V trimmed by 6 bases and J by 1 base, 9 bases remained unmatched. CDR1 KGHSH and CDR2 LQKENI come from the germline V gene. The CDR3 extends over 16 amino acids.

V and J are TRBV18 and TRBJ2-3; 8 bases line up with TRBD1. This TCR came from a man at least 80 years old with acute or convalescent COVID-19. Sequencing was done on a sample of peripheral blood. DNA for the CDR3: TGTGCCAGCTCGCAATTAGGGACAGGAGGCACAGATACGCAGTATTTT. Its protein is CASSQLGTGGTDTQYF.